These 11 T cell receptor beta chains came from one sample sequenced in a study of T-cell reconstitution after alpha-beta-depleted transplantation in children. Construction of the TCRbeta library involved unique molecular identifiers. TCRdb reprocessed the PCR reads with MiXCR, giving one entry per CDR3 protein. The sample comprises roughly 190,000 distinct CDR3 sequences, about 15% of which are singletons, and around 13% rests with the top ten. Material: PBMCs from the stem cell graft donor, obtained from the stem cell graft. The source of these receptors is a human donor who donated a stem cell graft to a child with acute lymphoblastic leukemia.

In this sample, this clonotype turned up many times. This chain links TRBV27 with TRBJ2-7, with 9 bases fitting TRBD1. Trimming at V came to 6 bases and at J to 3 bases, leaving 6 bases not matched to a gene. Germline assignment: CDR1 MNHEY and CDR2 SMNVEV (reference sequence). This CDR3 contains 14 residues. The CDR3 DNA is TGTGCCAGCAGACAGGGGGCCATTAACTACGAGCAGTACTTC. Protein product: CASRQGAINYEQYF.

In its sample, this clonotype was seen a few times. The rearrangement uses TRBV10-3 and TRBJ2-1; D unresolved. CDR1 ENHRY and CDR2 SYGVKD come from the germline V gene. Deletions cut 8 bases from V and 2 bases from J, with 13 bases between. The CDR3 sequence is 14 residues long. CDR3 amino acids: CAIGSVSPYNEQFF. As DNA, the CDR3 is TGTGCCATCGGGTCCGTTAGCCCCTACAATGAGCAGTTCTTC.

This clonotype came up many times. The gene calls are TRBV10-1 and TRBJ1-1; D ambiguous. The germline V and J ends were trimmed by 3 bases and 0 bases, with 2 bases remaining between them. Germline-derived CDR1 and CDR2 are WNHNN and SYGVQD (reference sequence). The CDR3 contains 12 residues. This CDR3 reads CASSDLNTEAFF. The CDR3 coding sequence is TGCGCCAGCAGTGACCTGAACACTGAAGCTTTCTTT.

This clonotype was recorded many times. V usage is TRBV5-1 and J usage is TRBJ2-2, with D tentatively TRBD2 (7 bases). Germline values: CDR1 SGHRS, CDR2 YFSETQ. The CDR3 sequence is 15 residues long. V was clipped by 4 bases and J by 4 bases, with 14 bases between them. The CDR3: CASSPGGQATGELFF. DNA of the CDR3: TGCGCCAGCAGCCCGGGGGGACAAGCCACCGGGGAGCTGTTTTTT.

This clonotype was recorded many times. The chain recombines TRBV6-1 with TRBJ2-7; D is tentatively TRBD1 or TRBD2 (5 bases each). The CDR3 contains 14 residues. V gave up 10 bases and J gave up 3 bases, with 19 bases separating them. The germline V gene encodes CDR1 MNHNS and CDR2 SASEGT. Written as DNA, the CDR3 is TGTGCCACCTGCAAACAGGCAGGGAGCTACGAGCAGTACTTC. Protein product: CATCKQAGSYEQYF.

This clonotype was detected ten times or more. The chain joins TRBV12-3 or TRBV12-4 to TRBJ2-6; 9 bases agree with TRBD1. Trimming cost V 6 bases and J 6 bases; bases outside gene matches: 12. The length of the CDR3 is 17 residues. The DNA of the CDR3 is TGTGCCAGCAGCCTTTTCCGGGACAGGGAAAAGGCCAACGTCCTGACTTTC. It specifies CASSLFRDREKANVLTF.

This clonotype was seen many times. The chain carries TRBV7-2 and TRBJ1-4, with D possibly matching TRBD1 (6 bases). V shed 5 bases and J shed 2 bases, with 18 bases lying between them. The CDR3 is 17 amino acids. The germline V gene encodes CDR1 SGHTA and CDR2 FQGNSA. DNA for the CDR3: TGTGCCAGCAGCCCCCCTCGCGGGGGGCTGACTAATGAAAAACTGTTTTTT. Protein: CASSPPRGGLTNEKLFF.

This clonotype came up many times. The J gene is TRBJ2-1, the V gene TRBV4-1; D ambiguous. Germline values: CDR1 MGHRA, CDR2 YSYEKL. The CDR3 totals 15 residues. Deletions cut 0 bases from V and 4 bases from J, with 10 bases between. For the CDR3, the DNA is TGCGCCAGCAGCCAAGATGTGGCTAGATACAATGAGCAGTTCTTC. Its translation: CASSQDVARYNEQFF.

This chain uses TRBV4-1 with TRBJ1-1; no clear D gene. Trimming took 4 bases from V and 0 from J, leaving 9 bases between them. This CDR3 region has 14 residues. CDR1 is MGHRA, CDR2 YSYEKL, per germline. CDR3 bases: TGCGCCAGCAGCCGTTACCCATTGAACACTGAAGCTTTCTTT. The encoded protein is CASSRYPLNTEAFF.

In its sample, this clonotype was seen many times. The CDR3 spells CASSPTREGSPLHF. The CDR3 nucleotides are TGTGCCAGCAGCCCGACGCGCGAGGGTTCACCCCTCCACTTT. V and J are TRBV6-1 and TRBJ1-6; the D is unclear. The V gene lost 6 bases and the J gene lost 9 bases, with 15 bases spanning the gap. The CDR3 sequence is 14 residues long. The germline CDR1 and CDR2 sequences are MNHNS and SASEGT.

This clonotype came up many times. CDR3 nucleotides: TGTGCCATCAGTGAGTTAAAGGGGGCTGTCGTCTACGAGCAGTACTTC. It is translated as CAISELKGAVVYEQYF. The V gene is TRBV10-3, the J gene TRBJ2-7; the match to TRBD1 covers 7 bases. J was trimmed by 3 bases and V by 1 base; bases with no gene match: 9. Germline V gives CDR1 ENHRY, CDR2 SYGVKD. The CDR3 has 16 residues.